Presented here are 9 T cell receptor beta chains from one specimen sequenced in a study of blood T cells in healthy people across ages (dated by TCRdb to the mid-2010s). Library generation was performed with 5' RACE. The sequencer was an Illumina HiSeq 2500. A second PCR of about 6 to 11 cycles was performed with a sample-barcoded 5' primer and a J-beta primer mix. The public reads were reprocessed in TCRdb via fastp at Q25 and MiXCR, keeping in-frame beta chains. Each CDR3 protein appears once, grouped with its most common genes and DNA. In all, the sample holds 1.4 million or so distinct CDR3 sequences, and 42% of those were seen once. Under 5% of the sample rests with the top ten. The sequenced material came from blood. These receptors came from a young woman in good health.

This chain joins TRBV29-1 and TRBJ1-2; perhaps TRBD1 as D (5 bases). The length of the CDR3 is 12 residues. The V gene lost 6 bases and the J gene lost 4 bases, with 12 bases spanning the gap. Germline V CDR1 and CDR2: SQVTM, ANQGSEA. The CDR3 sequence is CSVVAGTYGYTF. CDR3 DNA sequence: TGCAGCGTCGTTGCAGGGACCTATGGCTACACCTTC.

The V call is TRBV20-1, the J call TRBJ2-1, with 10 bases identical to TRBD1. The CDR3 has 15 amino acids. Germline V gene sequence: CDR1 DFQATT, CDR2 SNEGSKA (reference sequence). J gave up 6 bases and V 5 bases, and 10 bases lay outside the gene matches. This CDR3 reads CSAVSRTGGSNEQFF. Here the CDR3 DNA reads TGCAGTGCTGTGTCTCGGACAGGGGGAAGCAATGAGCAGTTCTTC.

This clonotype was found a few times. V is TRBV7-9 and J is TRBJ2-3; D might be TRBD2 (5 bases). Trimming pared 3 bases from V and 3 bases from J, leaving 16 bases between. The CDR3 is 16 residues long. The germline V gene has CDR1 SEHNR and CDR2 FQNEAQ (reference sequence). The CDR3 spells CASSLIDHGETDTQYF. The CDR3 DNA reads TGTGCCAGCAGCTTGATCGATCACGGGGAGACAGATACGCAGTATTTT.

This clonotype was counted a single time. The V call is TRBV4-2, the J call TRBJ2-7, with 9 positions matching TRBD2. The V and J ends lost 0 bases and 10 bases, in that order; junction bases with no gene match: 13. This CDR3 region has 16 residues. Germline assignment: CDR1 LGHNA and CDR2 YNFKEQ. CDR3 in amino acids: CASSQDPSGAHRTQYF. In nucleotides, the CDR3 is TGTGCCAGCAGCCAAGATCCTAGCGGGGCGCATAGAACCCAGTACTTC.

This clonotype was picked up a small number of times. This chain joins TRBV6-2 or TRBV6-3 and TRBJ2-1; no clear D gene. The CDR3 spans 12 residues. CDR1 is MNHEY, CDR2 SVGEGT, per germline. V was pared by 0 bases and J by 10 bases, with 7 bases between. The CDR3 sequence: CASSYSRPEQFF. The CDR3 DNA reads TGTGCCAGCAGTTACTCGAGACCGGAGCAGTTCTTC.

The table lists this clonotype with a few counts. The chain is built from TRBV29-1 and TRBJ1-1, with D unclear. Germline V gives CDR1 SQVTM, CDR2 ANQGSEA. V lost 8 bases and J lost 1, with 20 bases in between. The CDR3 is 15 residues long. DNA for the CDR3: TGCAGCCCCGTCAGCCGGGTTGCCTCGAACACTGAAGCTTTCTTT. This sequence encodes CSPVSRVASNTEAFF.

The chain uses TRBV7-2 and TRBJ2-5; D not resolved. The CDR3 extends over 15 amino acids. V gave up 1 base and J gave up 9 bases, with 18 bases separating them. Germline V gene sequence: CDR1 SGHTA, CDR2 FQGNSA. CDR3 residues: CASSLGRTLQWAQYF. Written as DNA, the CDR3 is TGTGCCAGCAGCTTAGGTCGGACCCTACAATGGGCCCAGTACTTC.

The chain carries TRBV12-3 or TRBV12-4 and TRBJ2-7, with D possibly being TRBD1 (6 bases). Trimming left V 4 bases short and J 5 bases short, with 15 bases between. The length of the CDR3 is 14 residues. This CDR3 reads CASSSGDGADEQYF. CDR3 nucleotide sequence: TGTGCCAGCAGTTCAGGGGACGGAGCCGACGAGCAGTACTTC.

V gene TRBV7-9 combines with J gene TRBJ1-3, with a tentative D call TRBD1 (5 bases). CDR1 SEHNR and CDR2 FQNEAQ come from the germline V gene (reference sequence). The V gene lost 5 bases and the J gene lost 15 bases, with 20 bases spanning the gap. The CDR3 is made up of 13 amino acids. The DNA for the CDR3 is TGTGCCAGCAGCGTGCGGACATCTCAGGCGGAATATTTT. It translates to CASSVRTSQAEYF. Full variable domain (missing parts from reference TRBV7-9 and TRBJ1-3): DTGVSQNPRHKITKRGQNVTFRCDPISEHNRLYWYRQTLGQGPEFLTYFQNEAQLEKSRLLSDRFSAERPKGSFSTLEIQRTEQGDSAMYLCASSVRTSQAEYFGEGSWLTVV.